The 3 T cell receptor beta chains below were found in one sample sequenced in a study of blood T cell repertoires in COVID-19. TCRdb's table, derived via immunoSEQ multiplex PCR, lists solely in-frame clones and lacks some. The repertoire holds 100,000 to 150,000 clones, around 86% seen once, with 8.4% in the top ten. Material: peripheral blood. Receptor source: a woman aged 55-69 years with active or convalescent COVID-19.

J is TRBJ2-5 and V is TRBV28; 8 bases agree with TRBD2. Trimming at V came to 3 bases and at J to 2 bases, leaving 8 bases not matched to a gene. Per germline, CDR1 MDHEN and CDR2 SYDVKM. The CDR3 is made up of 16 amino acids. CDR3 DNA: TGTGCCAGCAGTTTGGGCCACCGGGAGGGTCAAGAGACCCAGTACTTC. It specifies CASSLGHREGQETQYF.

V and J are TRBV9 and TRBJ2-7; D is uncertain. V was clipped by 0 bases and J by 1 base, with 8 bases between them. The V gene's germline CDR1 is SGDLS and CDR2 YYNGEE. The CDR3 consists of 14 residues. CDR3 sequence reads: CASSVDGDSYEQYF. The CDR3 DNA follows: TGTGCCAGCAGCGTAGACGGTGATTCCTACGAGCAGTACTTC. Supplemented by reference TRBV9 and TRBJ2-7, the full variable domain reads DSGVTQTPKHLITATGQRVTLRCSPRSGDLSVYWYQQSLDQGLQFLIQYYNGEERAKGNILERFSAQQFPDLHSELNLSSLELGDSALYFCASSVDGDSYEQYFGPGTRLTVT.

The chain uses TRBV7-9 and TRBJ2-1; a weak D match, TRBD1 (5 bases). Germline V gene sequence: CDR1 SEHNR, CDR2 FQNEAQ (reference sequence). The CDR3 is 14 amino acids. V lost 5 bases to trimming and J lost 6 bases, with 14 bases between them. CDR3 loop: CASSRTQGPNEQFF. CDR3 DNA: TGTGCCAGCAGCCGTACGCAGGGCCCCAATGAGCAGTTCTTC.